This T cell receptor beta chain was documented in a study of blood T cell repertoires in COVID-19. V was clipped by 4 bases and J by 2 bases; unmatched bases: 13. This CDR3 has 17 residues. Germline V gene sequence: CDR1 SGHRS, CDR2 YFSETQ. The protocol was immunoSEQ multiplex PCR, while the TCRdb copy is restricted to in-frame clones and leaves out a portion. This sample has roughly 380,000 clones; over 75% occur once, and the top ten carry just under 3%. This clone has just one count. This rearrangement joins TRBV5-1 to TRBJ2-3; 7 positions match TRBD2. This TCR came from a woman aged 25 to 45 who had recovered from COVID-19. The sample comprised PBMCs or T cells enriched from blood (not recorded which). This CDR3 reads CASSGDSGLFHTDTQYF. CDR3 DNA sequence: TGCGCCAGCAGCGGGGATAGCGGGCTTTTCCACACAGATACGCAGTATTTT.